Following are 19 T cell receptor beta chains from one sample sequenced in a study of T cell repertoires in cytomegalovirus infection. These receptors have no known antigen. TCRdb analysed the reads with MiXCR anew, one entry per CDR3 protein. The sample has about 160,000 distinct CDR3 sequences; roughly 20% are singletons. Source: CD8+ T cells from cultured PBMCs, taken from culture after CMV antigen stimulation. The receptors stem from a human donor in good health (CMV status not recorded). Some clones in this sample may be carry-over from other donors' samples.

This clonotype was counted between two and nine times. This sequence joins TRBV6-5 and TRBJ2-2; unclear D gene. Per germline, CDR1 MNHEY and CDR2 SVGAGI. The V and J ends lost 3 bases and 6 bases respectively, with 11 bases between them. This CDR3 is 14 amino acids long. The CDR3 sequence is CASSYLAAAGELFF. CDR3 bases: TGTGCCAGCAGTTATCTCGCGGCCGCCGGGGAGCTGTTTTTT.

This clonotype was seen just once. The rearrangement uses TRBV27 and TRBJ1-1; tentatively, D is TRBD1 (5 bases). Germline V gene sequence: CDR1 MNHEY, CDR2 SMNVEV (reference sequence). With 5 bases removed from V and 11 bases from J, the gap between germline ends came to 18 bases. The CDR3 covers 13 residues. The CDR3 spells CASSPRRGGRAFF. The CDR3 DNA follows: TGTGCCAGCAGTCCCCGGCGGGGCGGTCGGGCTTTCTTT.

The chain has TRBV7-2 and TRBJ1-5, with D perhaps TRBD1 (6 bases). V was clipped by 5 bases and J by 6 bases, with 17 bases between them. Germline V gene sequence: CDR1 SGHTA, CDR2 FQGNSA. The CDR3 consists of 15 residues. CDR3 residues: CASSTSGGAAQPQHF. In nucleotides, the CDR3 is TGTGCCAGCAGCACAAGTGGGGGGGCTGCTCAGCCCCAGCATTTT.

The chain couples TRBV6-1 to TRBJ1-1, with D unclear. The V end lost 6 bases, the J end lost 0 bases, and 8 bases lay between the germline ends. Germline lookup yields CDR1 MNHNS and CDR2 SASEGT. This CDR3 has 13 amino acids. The CDR3 nucleotides read TGTGCCAGCAGCTTAGCAGTGAACACTGAAGCTTTCTTT. It specifies CASSLAVNTEAFF.

V and J are TRBV19 and TRBJ2-7; D is unresolved. The CDR3 consists of 13 residues. Trimming stripped 1 base from V and 6 bases from J, with 10 bases between. The germline V gene has CDR1 LNHDA and CDR2 SQIVND (reference sequence). Written as DNA, the CDR3 is TGTGCCAGTAGTATAGGGGTAGTCTCCGAGCAGTACTTC. Its protein is CASSIGVVSEQYF.

The V and J genes are TRBV11-2 and TRBJ1-1; D is ambiguous. This CDR3 region has 14 residues. Germline CDR1 reads SGHAT; CDR2 reads FQNNGV. Trimming removed 5 bases at V and 5 bases at J, with 15 bases between. The CDR3 sequence is CASSRKEGWTEAFF. The CDR3 bases are TGTGCCAGCAGCCGTAAGGAGGGTTGGACTGAAGCTTTCTTT.

The rearrangement uses TRBV12-3 or TRBV12-4 and TRBJ2-7, with 9 bases lining up with TRBD1. The CDR3 is 13 residues long. J was trimmed by 5 bases and V by 8 bases; bases with no gene match: 7. CDR3 amino acids: CASRSGTGHEQYF. The CDR3 region has the DNA TGTGCCAGCCGTTCCGGGACAGGGCACGAGCAGTACTTC.

V gene TRBV4-1 combines with J gene TRBJ2-3, with TRBD2 matching 9 bases. V was pared by 0 bases and J by 2 bases, with 3 bases of the junction left unmatched. Germline V CDR1 and CDR2: MGHRA, YSYEKL. CDR3 length: 16 amino acids. CDR3 residues: CASSQDSGGPTDTQYF. CDR3 coding DNA: TGCGCCAGCAGCCAAGATAGCGGGGGACCCACAGATACGCAGTATTTT.

This clonotype was detected only a few times. The CDR3 DNA reads TGTGCCAGCAGTCTAGGGACAGGGCTGGAACTGTTTTTT. It translates to CASSLGTGLELFF. This chain links TRBV27 with TRBJ1-4; TRBD1 matches 9 bases. Losses at the gene ends were 5 bases for V and 12 bases for J; bases not matched to a gene: 7. The CDR3 is 13 amino acids. Germline CDR1 is MNHEY and CDR2 is SMNVEV (reference sequence).

This chain links TRBV6-2 or TRBV6-3 with TRBJ2-1; weak D call: TRBD2 (5 bases). The V gene lost 0 bases and the J gene lost 0 bases, with 18 bases spanning the gap. CDR1 is MNHEY and CDR2 is SVGEGT in the germline V gene. CDR3 length: 19 amino acids. CDR3 nucleotides: TGTGCCAGCAGTTACTCGAGGGCAGCGACCCACCGCTCCTACAATGAGCAGTTCTTC. This sequence encodes CASSYSRAATHRSYNEQFF.

This clonotype was detected only a few times. The V gene is TRBV27, the J gene TRBJ1-1; the D is unclear. The CDR3 has 12 amino acids. V was clipped by 5 bases and J by 8 bases, with 12 bases between them. Germline V lookup: CDR1 MNHEY, CDR2 SMNVEV (reference sequence). The CDR3, as DNA: TGTGCCAGCAGTACCGTTCGTAGCGAAGCTTTCTTT. As protein: CASSTVRSEAFF.

The chain is built from TRBV2 and TRBJ1-5; no definite D call. The germline V gene encodes CDR1 SNHLY and CDR2 FYNNEI. The CDR3 spans 15 residues. Trimming removed 1 base at V and 1 base at J, with 8 bases between. This chain's CDR3 is CASSEEAESNQPQHF. CDR3 coding DNA: TGTGCCAGCAGTGAAGAGGCGGAGAGCAATCAGCCCCAGCATTTT.

The table lists this clonotype with a few counts. The chain recombines TRBV28 with TRBJ1-5; D uncertain. This CDR3 has 12 amino acids. V dropped 6 bases and J dropped 6 bases, with 9 bases sitting between them. Germline CDR1 is MDHEN and CDR2 is SYDVKM. The CDR3 DNA reads TGTGCCAGCAGCCAGGTGGTTCAGCCCCAGCATTTT. Amino acids: CASSQVVQPQHF.

In this sample, this clonotype turned up a few times. The chain employs TRBV6-7 and TRBJ2-3; D remains unclear. TRBV6-7 is reported as an ORF; its role is uncertain. The V and J ends lost 2 bases and 8 bases respectively, with 17 bases between them. The CDR3 covers 15 residues. The CDR3 nucleotides are TGTGCCAGCAGTTACCATCCCGGTAGAGCTGCTACGCAGTATTTT. Its protein product is CASSYHPGRAATQYF.

This rearrangement joins TRBV4-1 to TRBJ2-7; D ambiguous. V gave up 1 base and J gave up 2 bases, with 9 bases separating them. The CDR3 runs to 14 residues. Looked up from germline, CDR1 is MGHRA and CDR2 is YSYEKL. The CDR3 loop is CASSQVGKTYEQYF. The CDR3 DNA sequence: TGCGCCAGCAGCCAAGTCGGTAAGACCTACGAGCAGTACTTC.

This chain links TRBV18 with TRBJ1-3; TRBD1 agrees at 10 bases. V gave up 3 bases and J gave up 0 bases; unmatched junction bases: 11. The germline V gene encodes CDR1 KGHSH and CDR2 LQKENI. The CDR3 runs 19 residues. The CDR3 region is CASSPTGTGAYRSGNTIYF. CDR3 coding DNA: TGTGCCAGCTCACCCACTGGGACAGGGGCCTACCGCTCTGGAAACACCATATATTTT.

This clonotype came up a few times. The chain couples TRBV7-2 to TRBJ1-2, with TRBD1 identical over 9 bases. This CDR3 comprises 14 residues. The ends lost 5 bases at V and 3 bases at J; junction bases unmatched: 4. The germline V gene has CDR1 SGHTA and CDR2 FQGNSA. DNA for the CDR3: TGTGCCAGCAGCCGCGGACAGGGGCACTATGGCTACACCTTC. Amino acids: CASSRGQGHYGYTF.

This clonotype has just a few counts. The chain recombines TRBV15 with TRBJ1-5, with D perhaps TRBD1 (5 bases). The CDR3 length is 16 residues. Trimming cost V 5 bases and J 0 bases, with 14 bases left between them. Germline V gene lookup returns CDR1 LNHNV and CDR2 YYDKDF (reference sequence). The DNA of the CDR3 is TGTGCCACCAGCCTAGGGGCGTTTTCTAGCAATCAGCCCCAGCATTTT. Protein: CATSLGAFSSNQPQHF.

This clonotype was counted only a few times. This chain links TRBV19 with TRBJ1-1; tentative D call: TRBD1 (6 bases). The V end lost 1 base, the J end lost 6 bases, and 9 bases lay between the germline ends. This CDR3 contains 13 residues. CDR1 is LNHDA and CDR2 is SQIVND in the germline V gene (reference sequence). This CDR3 is CASSIGGGSEAFF. In DNA, the CDR3 is TGTGCCAGTAGTATAGGAGGGGGTTCTGAAGCTTTCTTT.